The 9 T cell receptor beta chains given below trace back to one sample, sequenced in a study of T cell responses to AZD1222 COVID-19 vaccine. TCRdb keeps only in-frame clones here, not all; method: immunoSEQ multiplex PCR. Here the sample spans 100,000 to 150,000 clones, about 91% being singletons. Sample: peripheral blood, taken 28 days after the second AZD1222 dose. The receptors were gathered from an adult who received the AZD1222 COVID-19 vaccine.

In this sample, this clone turned up once. This chain joins TRBV5-6 and TRBJ1-2; 8 bases align to TRBD1. J lost 2 bases, V lost 2 bases, and 2 bases had no gene match. The germline gives CDR1 SGHDT, CDR2 YYEEEE. The CDR3 contains 14 residues. The CDR3 region has the DNA TGTGCCAGCAGCTTTGGGACAGGAAACTATGGCTACACCTTC. Translating it yields CASSFGTGNYGYTF.

This chain uses TRBV2 with TRBJ1-1; D ambiguous. Germline CDR1 and CDR2: SNHLY and FYNNEI. The CDR3 is 15 amino acids. Trimming removed 4 bases from V and 0 bases from J, with 12 bases in between. CDR3 region: CASSVFEVMNTEAFF. The CDR3 region has the DNA TGTGCCAGCAGTGTATTCGAGGTCATGAACACTGAAGCTTTCTTT.

This chain joins TRBV12-3 or TRBV12-4 and TRBJ2-3; the D is unclear. V dropped 8 bases and J dropped 3 bases, with 9 bases sitting between them. The CDR3 covers 12 residues. The chain's CDR3 is CASRRTTDTQYF. CDR3 bases: TGTGCCAGCCGGCGTACAACAGATACGCAGTATTTT.

The CDR3 DNA sequence: TGCAGCGTTGAATTAAGAATGACTAGCGGGAGGGCCGGTGAGCAGTTCTTC. The encoded protein is CSVELRMTSGRAGEQFF. The chain uses TRBV29-1 and TRBJ2-1; 14 positions agree with TRBD2. The CDR3 extends over 17 amino acids. CDR1 SQVTM and CDR2 ANQGSEA come from the germline V gene. The V gene end was trimmed by 2 bases and the J gene end by 9 bases; junction bases not matched to a gene: 12.

This chain links TRBV30 with TRBJ2-5, with unresolved D. V lost 5 bases and J 7 bases, leaving 23 bases between the germline ends. The V gene's germline CDR1 is GTSNPN and CDR2 SVGIG (reference sequence). CDR3 length: 15 amino acids. The DNA for the CDR3 is TGTGCCTGGGGGTCGCTTGGGGTCGGCGTTATGACCCAGTACTTC. It yields the protein CAWGSLGVGVMTQYF.

The V call is TRBV18, the J call TRBJ1-4; D not certain. V lost 3 bases and J 0 bases, leaving 14 bases between the germline ends. Looked up from germline, CDR1 is KGHSH and CDR2 is LQKENI. The CDR3 covers 17 residues. This chain's CDR3 is CASSPLSAGATNEKLFF. CDR3 nucleotide sequence: TGTGCCAGCTCACCCCTGTCCGCTGGGGCAACTAATGAAAAACTGTTTTTT.

This clone was counted a single time. The rearrangement uses TRBV10-3 and TRBJ2-2; 8 positions agree with TRBD1. The CDR3 totals 14 residues. The V segment lost 4 bases and the J segment 5 bases; nucleotides outside the gene matches: 3. CDR1 and CDR2 from the germline V gene are ENHRY and SYGVKD. CDR3 loop: CAISGQGRTGELFF. The CDR3 DNA is TGTGCCATCAGTGGACAGGGGAGGACCGGGGAGCTGTTTTTT.

J is TRBJ1-1 and V is TRBV25-1; 9 positions agree with TRBD1. V dropped 3 bases and J dropped 10; count of bases not matched to a gene: 9. The CDR3 length is 14 residues. CDR1 is MGHDK, CDR2 SYGVNS, per germline. The CDR3 sequence: CASSETGGKIGAFF. CDR3 DNA sequence: TGTGCCAGCAGTGAGACAGGGGGGAAGATAGGAGCTTTCTTT.

This chain joins TRBV12-3 or TRBV12-4 and TRBJ2-7; either TRBD1 or TRBD2 may fit D (5 bases each). V dropped 3 bases and J dropped 2 bases, with 8 bases sitting between them. The CDR3 is 13 amino acids. CDR3 sequence reads: CASSFGGPYEQYF. As DNA, the CDR3 is TGTGCCAGCAGTTTTGGGGGTCCCTACGAGCAGTACTTC.